These 30 T cell receptor beta chains came from one sample sequenced in a study of blood T cell repertoires in COVID-19 (dated by TCRdb to 2018 to 2021). The method behind the library was the immunoSEQ multiplex PCR assay. In TCRdb, the immuneACCESS table is reduced to in-frame sequences with V and J assigned. These tables do not hold every clone; where another copy was compared, an unresolved V gene accounts for under half, and the others remain unexplained. The sample table lists about 59,000 clones, around 79% of them with a count of one. More than 11% of the sample comes from the top ten. Sequencing was performed on peripheral blood. Receptor source: a woman in her 70s with acute or convalescent COVID-19.

The V call is TRBV4-1, the J call TRBJ1-2, with D perhaps matching TRBD1 (6 bases). CDR3 length equals 14 residues. The germline V gene has CDR1 MGHRA and CDR2 YSYEKL. V gave up 4 bases and J gave up 11 bases, with 20 bases separating them. Here the CDR3 DNA reads TGCGCCAGCAGCCTCCCCGGGGGGGGCGCGCGGTACACCTTC. Translated: CASSLPGGGARYTF.

This clone was seen more than once but under ten times. The chain links TRBV4-1 to TRBJ1-3; 7 bases map to TRBD1. Germline CDR1 MGHRA, CDR2 YSYEKL. The CDR3 consists of 17 residues. Trimming cost V 0 bases and J 2 bases; bases outside gene matches: 7. CDR3 sequence (DNA): TGCGCCAGCAGCCAAGATTTGACAGGGACAACTGGAAACACCATATATTTT. It encodes CASSQDLTGTTGNTIYF.

This clone was recorded only once. This sequence joins TRBV19 and TRBJ2-1, with 14 positions matching TRBD2. The ends lost 9 bases at V and 11 bases at J; junction bases unmatched: 6. Germline values: CDR1 LNHDA, CDR2 SQIVND (reference sequence). This CDR3 comprises 13 residues. The CDR3 DNA follows: TGTGCCAGCCGGACTAGCGGGGGGTATCAGCAGTTCTTC. Amino acids: CASRTSGGYQQFF.

This chain joins TRBV29-1 and TRBJ1-2; D might be TRBD1 (5 bases). This CDR3 spans 12 amino acids. The germline gives CDR1 SQVTM, CDR2 ANQGSEA. V was shortened by 5 bases and J by 7 bases, with 14 bases between the two germline ends. CDR3 protein: CSVIRGVGGYTF. The CDR3 region has the DNA TGCAGCGTTATTCGGGGGGTTGGTGGCTACACCTTC.

The chain recombines TRBV19 with TRBJ1-2; no reliable D call. The CDR3 is 14 residues long. V lost 6 bases and J 8 bases, leaving 19 bases between the germline ends. Germline V lookup: CDR1 LNHDA, CDR2 SQIVND (reference sequence). This CDR3 reads CASRPLSLNEGYTF. The CDR3 DNA reads as TGTGCCAGTAGACCCCTAAGCCTCAACGAGGGCTACACCTTC. Based on the CDR3 plus reference TRBV19 and TRBJ1-2, the full variable domain is DGGITQSPKYLFRKEGQNVTLSCEQNLNHDAMYWYRQDPGQGLRLIYYSQIVNDFQKGDIAEGYSVSREKKESFPLTVTSAQKNPTAFYLCASRPLSLNEGYTFGSGTRLTVV.

The genes are TRBV19 and TRBJ1-5; tentative D call: TRBD1 (6 bases). The length of the CDR3 is 15 residues. The V end was cut by 5 bases, the J end by 3 bases, with 14 bases between. The germline V gene has CDR1 LNHDA and CDR2 SQIVND (reference sequence). The CDR3 here is CASSYRAISNQPQHF. CDR3 sequence (DNA): TGTGCCAGTAGTTACAGGGCGATTTCCAATCAGCCCCAGCATTTT.

The chain is built from TRBV6-4 and TRBJ1-6; D gene ambiguous. The ends were cut back, 6 bases at V and 0 bases at J, with 3 bases in the middle. The CDR3 runs to 13 residues. Germline V CDR1 and CDR2: MRHNA, SNTAGT. The CDR3 loop reads CASSHSYNSPLHF. The CDR3 DNA reads as TGTGCCAGCAGCCACTCCTATAATTCACCCCTCCACTTT.

The chain joins TRBV4-1 to TRBJ1-1, with D maybe TRBD1 (6 bases). Germline values: CDR1 MGHRA, CDR2 YSYEKL. V was clipped by 0 bases and J by 13 bases, with 12 bases between them. The CDR3 length is 12 residues. This chain's CDR3 is CASSQEQGVGFF. DNA of the CDR3: TGCGCCAGCAGCCAAGAACAGGGCGTAGGTTTCTTT.

The chain is built from TRBV6-2 or TRBV6-3 and TRBJ1-2, with D perhaps matching TRBD1 (5 bases). Deletions cut 2 bases from V and 5 bases from J, with 9 bases between. CDR3 length: 13 amino acids. CDR1 is MNHEY, CDR2 SVGEGT, per germline. The CDR3 protein is CASSYRGGYGYTF. CDR3 in DNA: TGTGCCAGCAGTTACAGGGGAGGGTATGGCTACACCTTC.

This clone was seen once. This sequence joins TRBV7-9 and TRBJ2-7, with a weak D call TRBD1 (6 bases). V was trimmed by 1 base and J by 4 bases, leaving 14 bases between them. The CDR3 length is 15 residues. Germline assignment: CDR1 SEHNR and CDR2 FQNEAQ (reference sequence). The CDR3 loop reads CASSLGDILKYEQYF. In DNA form, the CDR3 reads TGTGCCAGCAGCTTAGGGGACATTCTCAAGTACGAGCAGTACTTC.

This clone is labeled as medium-sized. V is TRBV30 and J is TRBJ1-3, with D tentatively TRBD1 (6 bases). Between the trimmed V and J ends, which lost 8 bases and 4 bases, there was a span of 21 bases. CDR3 length: 15 amino acids. CDR1 and CDR2 (germline): GTSNPN, SVGIG (reference sequence). CDR3 DNA: TGTGCCCGGCGCGTTCCGGGACACCCAGGAAACACCATATATTTT. Protein sequence: CARRVPGHPGNTIYF. The complete variable domain, with remaining parts taken from reference TRBV30 and TRBJ1-3, reads SQTIHQWPATLVQPVGSPLSLECTVEGTSNPNLYWYRQAAGRGLQLLFYSVGIGQISSEVPQNLSASRPQDRQFILSSKKLLLSDSGFYLCARRVPGHPGNTIYFGEGSWLTVV.

This clone was observed a few times. The chain links TRBV27 to TRBJ1-6; D remains ambiguous. The CDR3 contains 14 residues. Trimming left V 1 base short and J 5 bases short, with 6 bases between. CDR1 and CDR2 (germline): MNHEY, SMNVEV (reference sequence). CDR3: CASSLFGDNSPLHF. The DNA of the CDR3 is TGTGCCAGCAGTTTATTCGGGGATAATTCACCCCTCCACTTT.

The rearrangement uses TRBV6-5 and TRBJ1-3; D gene ambiguous. V lost 8 bases to trimming and J lost 0 bases, with 8 bases between them. The germline CDR1 and CDR2 sequences are MNHEY and SVGAGI. The CDR3 consists of 13 residues. CDR3 bases: TGTGCCAGCTTGGAGGGCTCTGGAAACACCATATATTTT. It codes for CASLEGSGNTIYF.

The chain has TRBV20-1 and TRBJ1-1; 9 nucleotides match TRBD1. V was pared by 3 bases and J by 1 base, with 3 bases of the junction left unmatched. This CDR3 comprises 14 residues. The germline V gene encodes CDR1 DFQATT and CDR2 SNEGSKA (reference sequence). CDR3 amino acids: CSASRDRANTEAFF. CDR3 in DNA: TGCAGTGCTAGTCGGGACAGGGCGAACACTGAAGCTTTCTTT.

V usage is TRBV5-1 and J usage is TRBJ1-1, with TRBD1 matching over 7 bases. Germline CDR1 SGHRS, CDR2 YFSETQ. V gave up 1 base and J gave up 0 bases; unmatched junction bases: 9. CDR3 length equals 17 residues. CDR3 loop: CASSLRDSTGMNTEAFF. DNA for the CDR3: TGCGCCAGCAGCTTGAGGGATTCGACAGGGATGAACACTGAAGCTTTCTTT.

V and J are TRBV6-5 and TRBJ2-7, with 13 bases matching TRBD2. The CDR3 extends over 15 amino acids. Germline-derived CDR1 and CDR2 are MNHEY and SVGAGI. V was clipped by 8 bases and J by 0 bases; unmatched bases: 4. The CDR3 sequence: CASELAGGSSYEQYF. The CDR3 DNA reads as TGTGCCAGCGAACTAGCGGGGGGGAGCTCCTACGAGCAGTACTTC.

The sample holds one count of this clone. The chain has TRBV13 and TRBJ2-3; 10 bases are a match to TRBD1. Germline V CDR1 and CDR2: PRHDT, FYEKMQ (reference sequence). The V gene end was trimmed by 5 bases and the J gene end by 6 bases; junction bases not matched to a gene: 5. The CDR3 consists of 14 residues. CDR3 bases: TGTGCCAGCAGCGGGACAGGGGAGGGGGATACGCAGTATTTT. This codes for CASSGTGEGDTQYF.

A single count supports this clone. This chain uses TRBV5-1 with TRBJ1-3; TRBD1 matches at 10 bases. Trimming at V came to 4 bases and at J to 4 bases, leaving 8 bases not matched to a gene. This CDR3 contains 16 residues. Germline CDR1 SGHRS, CDR2 YFSETQ. The CDR3, as DNA: TGCGCCAGCAGCGAACTGACAGGGGGCGACGGAAACACCATATATTTT. It yields the protein CASSELTGGDGNTIYF. The full variable domain, in which reference TRBV5-1 and TRBJ1-3 provide the parts outside the CDR3, is KAGVTQTPRYLIKTRGQQVTLSCSPISGHRSVSWYQQTPGQGLQFLFEYFSETQRNKGNFPGRFSGRQFSNSRSEMNVSTLELGDSALYLCASSELTGGDGNTIYFGEGSWLTVV.

The chain combines TRBV29-1 with TRBJ2-7; D is perhaps TRBD1 (5 bases). Trimming removed 4 bases at V and 3 bases at J, with 7 bases between. CDR1 is SQVTM, CDR2 ANQGSEA, per germline. This CDR3 is 11 amino acids long. This CDR3 reads CSVGGSYEQYF. The DNA for the CDR3 is TGCAGCGTTGGGGGCAGCTACGAGCAGTACTTC.

The chain joins TRBV3-1 (or the pseudogene TRBV3-2) to TRBJ2-3, with D perhaps TRBD1 (6 bases). From germline, CDR1 is LGHDT and CDR2 YNNKEL (reference sequence). V was cut by 1 base and J by 0 bases, with 14 bases left in between. This CDR3 spans 17 amino acids. The CDR3: CASSQGRGTPSTDTQYF. Here the CDR3 DNA reads TGTGCCAGCAGCCAAGGTAGGGGGACACCAAGCACAGATACGCAGTATTTT.

The chain has TRBV18 and TRBJ1-1; D gene uncertain. The CDR3 contains 15 residues. Trimming removed 2 bases at V and 1 base at J, with 11 bases between. Germline V gives CDR1 KGHSH, CDR2 LQKENI. The CDR3 sequence is CASSPFSGRNTEAFF. CDR3 sequence (DNA): TGTGCCAGCTCACCATTCTCTGGCAGGAACACTGAAGCTTTCTTT.

In its sample, this clone was seen a few times. The chain combines TRBV7-9 with TRBJ2-7, with 8 bases identical to TRBD2. Losses at the gene ends were 5 bases for V and 1 base for J; bases not matched to a gene: 1. The germline V gene has CDR1 SEHNR and CDR2 FQNEAQ (reference sequence). This CDR3 is built from 13 residues. CDR3 DNA: TGTGCCAGCAGCCCGGGAGGGTCCTACGAGCAGTACGTC. Its protein product is CASSPGGSYEQYV.

The table lists this clone with a few counts. The chain links TRBV6-5 to TRBJ1-1; D remains unclear. Germline assignment: CDR1 MNHEY and CDR2 SVGAGI. This CDR3 comprises 14 residues. The V end lost 5 bases, the J end lost 0 bases, and 10 bases lay between the germline ends. In nucleotides, the CDR3 is TGTGCCAGCAGTCCGACGGGGATGAACACTGAAGCTTTCTTT. Its protein product is CASSPTGMNTEAFF.

V and J are TRBV29-1 and TRBJ2-3, with 7 nucleotides matching TRBD2. V shed 4 bases and J 3 bases; nucleotides not matched to a gene: 7. This CDR3 is 14 amino acids long. Germline V gene lookup returns CDR1 SQVTM and CDR2 ANQGSEA. This chain's CDR3 is CSVARGGSTDTQYF. DNA for the CDR3: TGCAGCGTTGCTAGGGGAGGGAGTACAGATACGCAGTATTTT.

Here the CDR3 DNA reads TGTGCCTGGCATACAGAGTATGGCTACACCTTC. Its translation: CAWHTEYGYTF. The chain uses TRBV30 and TRBJ1-2; D gene unclear. With 5 bases removed from V and 5 bases from J, the gap between germline ends came to 9 bases. This CDR3 region has 11 residues. Germline CDR1 and CDR2: GTSNPN and SVGIG (reference sequence).

This clone was seen more than once but under ten times. The rearrangement links TRBV5-5 to TRBJ2-1, with D perhaps matching TRBD1 (5 bases). This CDR3 is 17 amino acids long. The germline V gene has CDR1 SGHKS and CDR2 YYEKEE (reference sequence). V was shortened by 0 bases and J by 0 bases, with 13 bases between the two germline ends. The CDR3 protein is CASSLAPGPGSYNEQFF. The CDR3 nucleotides are TGTGCCAGCAGCTTGGCGCCAGGGCCAGGCTCCTACAATGAGCAGTTCTTC.

The V gene is TRBV29-1, the J gene TRBJ2-3, with D perhaps matching TRBD2 (6 bases). The V gene's germline CDR1 is SQVTM and CDR2 ANQGSEA. V shed 0 bases and J shed 6 bases, with 16 bases lying between them. The CDR3 consists of 15 residues. This CDR3 is CSVEDLSVRGDTQYF. CDR3 sequence (DNA): TGCAGCGTTGAAGATCTTTCGGTACGGGGGGATACGCAGTATTTT.

The chain links TRBV12-5 to TRBJ2-5; TRBD2 matches at 11 bases. Germline CDR1 LGHNT, CDR2 FRNRAP. The CDR3 runs 15 residues. Unmatched junction bases numbered 10, after V lost 8 bases and J lost 5 bases. The CDR3 here is CASMASGGLRETQYF. CDR3 bases: TGTGCTAGTATGGCTAGCGGGGGGCTAAGGGAGACCCAGTACTTC.

This chain joins TRBV18 and TRBJ1-3; D not certain. The CDR3 covers 14 residues. Germline CDR1 and CDR2: KGHSH and LQKENI. The V end was cut by 3 bases, the J end by 4 bases, with 10 bases between. CDR3 in amino acids: CASSPETRGNTIYF. The DNA for the CDR3 is TGTGCCAGCTCACCGGAGACTCGGGGAAACACCATATATTTT.

V gene TRBV19 combines with J gene TRBJ1-3, with a weak D call TRBD1 (5 bases). V lost 6 bases to trimming and J lost 4 bases, with 13 bases between them. This CDR3 contains 14 residues. Germline CDR1 and CDR2: LNHDA and SQIVND (reference sequence). The DNA of the CDR3 is TGTGCCAGTAGCCGGGGAGGGGCCGGAAACACCATATATTTT. Its protein product is CASSRGGAGNTIYF. The complete variable domain, with remaining parts taken from reference TRBV19 and TRBJ1-3, reads DGGITQSPKYLFRKEGQNVTLSCEQNLNHDAMYWYRQDPGQGLRLIYYSQIVNDFQKGDIAEGYSVSREKKESFPLTVTSAQKNPTAFYLCASSRGGAGNTIYFGEGSWLTVV.